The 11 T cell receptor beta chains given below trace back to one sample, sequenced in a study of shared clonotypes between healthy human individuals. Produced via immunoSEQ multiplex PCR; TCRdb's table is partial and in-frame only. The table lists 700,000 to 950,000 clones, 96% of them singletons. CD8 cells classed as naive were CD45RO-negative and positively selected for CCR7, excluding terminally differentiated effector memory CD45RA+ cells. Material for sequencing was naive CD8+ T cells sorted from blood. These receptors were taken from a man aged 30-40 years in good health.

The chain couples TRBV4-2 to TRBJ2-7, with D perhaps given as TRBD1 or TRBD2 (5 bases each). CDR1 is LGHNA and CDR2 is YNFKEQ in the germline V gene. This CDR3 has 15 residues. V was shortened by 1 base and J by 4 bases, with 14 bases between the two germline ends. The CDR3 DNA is TGTGCCAGCAGCCAAGGAGGGACCGAGGGATACGAGCAGTACTTC. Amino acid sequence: CASSQGGTEGYEQYF.

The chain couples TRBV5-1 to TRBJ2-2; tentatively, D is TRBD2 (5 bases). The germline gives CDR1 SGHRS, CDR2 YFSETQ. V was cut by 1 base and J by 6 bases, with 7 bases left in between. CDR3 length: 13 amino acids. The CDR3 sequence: CASSLLAPGELFF. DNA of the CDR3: TGCGCCAGCAGCTTGCTAGCACCCGGGGAGCTGTTTTTT.

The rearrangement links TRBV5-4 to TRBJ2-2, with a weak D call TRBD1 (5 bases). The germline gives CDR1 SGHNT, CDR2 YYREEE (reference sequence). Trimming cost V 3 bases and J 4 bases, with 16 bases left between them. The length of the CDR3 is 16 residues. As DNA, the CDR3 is TGTGCCAGCAGCTCCCCAGGCAGGGAAGGCACCGGGGAGCTGTTTTTT. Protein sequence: CASSSPGREGTGELFF.

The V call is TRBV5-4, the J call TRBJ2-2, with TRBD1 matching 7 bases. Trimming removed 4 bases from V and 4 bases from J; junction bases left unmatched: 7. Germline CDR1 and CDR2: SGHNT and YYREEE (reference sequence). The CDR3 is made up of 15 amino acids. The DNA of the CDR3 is TGTGCCAGCAGCAATCGACAGGGACCCACCGGGGAGCTGTTTTTT. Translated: CASSNRQGPTGELFF.

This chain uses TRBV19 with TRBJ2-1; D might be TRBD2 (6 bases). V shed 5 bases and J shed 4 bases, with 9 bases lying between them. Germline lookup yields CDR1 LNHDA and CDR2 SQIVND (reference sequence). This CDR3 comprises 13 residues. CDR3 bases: TGTGCCAGTAGTTGGGGGGATTACAATGAGCAGTTCTTC. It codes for CASSWGDYNEQFF.

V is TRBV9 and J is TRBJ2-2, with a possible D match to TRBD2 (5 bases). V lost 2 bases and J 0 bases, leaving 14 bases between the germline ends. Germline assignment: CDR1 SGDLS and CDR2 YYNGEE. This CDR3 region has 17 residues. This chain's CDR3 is CASSVPEGYANTGELFF. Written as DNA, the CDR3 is TGTGCCAGCAGCGTCCCAGAGGGCTATGCGAACACCGGGGAGCTGTTTTTT. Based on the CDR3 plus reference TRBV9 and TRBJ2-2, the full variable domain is DSGVTQTPKHLITATGQRVTLRCSPRSGDLSVYWYQQSLDQGLQFLIQYYNGEERAKGNILERFSAQQFPDLHSELNLSSLELGDSALYFCASSVPEGYANTGELFFGEGSRLTVL.

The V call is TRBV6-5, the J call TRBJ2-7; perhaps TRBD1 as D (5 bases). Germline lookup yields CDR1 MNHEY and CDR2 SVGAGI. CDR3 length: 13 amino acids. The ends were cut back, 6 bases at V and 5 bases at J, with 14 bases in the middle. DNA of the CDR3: TGTGCCAGCAGCGACAGTCACTTCCACGAGCAGTACTTC. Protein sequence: CASSDSHFHEQYF.

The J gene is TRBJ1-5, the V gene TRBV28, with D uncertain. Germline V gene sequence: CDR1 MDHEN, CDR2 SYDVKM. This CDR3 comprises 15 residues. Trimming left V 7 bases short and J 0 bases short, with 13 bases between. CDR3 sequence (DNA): TGTGCCAGCACGTTAGGGTCAAATAGCAATCAGCCCCAGCATTTT. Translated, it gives CASTLGSNSNQPQHF. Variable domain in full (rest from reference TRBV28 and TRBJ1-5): DVKVTQSSRYLVKRTGEKVFLECVQDMDHENMFWYRQDPGLGLRLIYFSYDVKMKEKGDIPEGYSVSREKKERFSLILESASTNQTSMYLCASTLGSNSNQPQHFGDGTRLSIL.

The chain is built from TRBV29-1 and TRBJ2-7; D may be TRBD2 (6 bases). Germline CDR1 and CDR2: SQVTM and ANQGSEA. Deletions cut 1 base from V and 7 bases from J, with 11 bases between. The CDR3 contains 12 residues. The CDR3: CSVEGNRGEQYF. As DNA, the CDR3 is TGCAGCGTTGAAGGCAATCGGGGGGAGCAGTACTTC.

The CDR3, as DNA: TGTGCCAGCAGCCCTCCGGGACAGGGGAACACTGAAGCTTTCTTT. Translated, it gives CASSPPGQGNTEAFF. V gene TRBV7-9 combines with J gene TRBJ1-1, with 9 positions matching TRBD1. This CDR3 comprises 15 residues. CDR1 SEHNR and CDR2 FQNEAQ come from the germline V gene (reference sequence). Trimming removed 5 bases from V and 1 base from J; junction bases left unmatched: 5.

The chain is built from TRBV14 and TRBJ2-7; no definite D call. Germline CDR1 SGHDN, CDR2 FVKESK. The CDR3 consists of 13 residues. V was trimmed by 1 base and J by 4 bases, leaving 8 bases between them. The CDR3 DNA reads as TGTGCCAGCAGCCAAGGAAGTAGTTACGAGCAGTACTTC. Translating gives CASSQGSSYEQYF.